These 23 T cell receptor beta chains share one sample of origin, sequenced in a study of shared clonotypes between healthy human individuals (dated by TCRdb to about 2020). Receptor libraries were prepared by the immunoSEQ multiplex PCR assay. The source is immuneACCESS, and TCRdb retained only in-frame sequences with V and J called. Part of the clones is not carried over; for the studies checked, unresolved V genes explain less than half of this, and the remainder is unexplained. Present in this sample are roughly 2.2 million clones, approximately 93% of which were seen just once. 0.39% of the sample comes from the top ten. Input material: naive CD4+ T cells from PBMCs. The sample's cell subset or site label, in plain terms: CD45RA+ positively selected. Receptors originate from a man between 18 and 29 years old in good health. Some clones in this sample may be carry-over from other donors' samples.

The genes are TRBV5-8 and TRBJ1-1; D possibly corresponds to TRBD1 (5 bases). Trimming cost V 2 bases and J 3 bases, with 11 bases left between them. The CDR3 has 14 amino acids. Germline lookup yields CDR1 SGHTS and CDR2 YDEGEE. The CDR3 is CASSFGRGDTEAFF. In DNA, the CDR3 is TGTGCCAGCAGCTTTGGCCGGGGGGACACTGAAGCTTTCTTT.

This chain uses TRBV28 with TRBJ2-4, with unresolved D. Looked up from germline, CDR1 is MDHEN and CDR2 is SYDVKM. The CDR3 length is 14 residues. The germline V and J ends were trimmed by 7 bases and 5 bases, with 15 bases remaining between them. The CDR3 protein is CASTQNLWQNIQYF. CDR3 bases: TGTGCCAGCACCCAAAATCTTTGGCAAAACATTCAGTACTTC.

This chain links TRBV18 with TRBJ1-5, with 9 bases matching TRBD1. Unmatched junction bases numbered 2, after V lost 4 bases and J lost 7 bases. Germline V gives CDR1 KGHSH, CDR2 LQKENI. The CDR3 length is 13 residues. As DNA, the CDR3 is TGTGCCAGCTCACGGGACAGGGAGCAGCCCCAGCATTTT. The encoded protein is CASSRDREQPQHF.

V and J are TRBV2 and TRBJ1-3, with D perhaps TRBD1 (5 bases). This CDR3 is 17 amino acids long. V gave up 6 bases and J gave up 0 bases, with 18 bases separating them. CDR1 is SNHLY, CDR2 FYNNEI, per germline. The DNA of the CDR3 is TGTGCCAGCAGCCCGGGACGGAATCAAGCCTCTGGAAACACCATATATTTT. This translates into CASSPGRNQASGNTIYF.

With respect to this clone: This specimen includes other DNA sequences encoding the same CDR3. The CDR3 loop is CASSLRTGGGYGYTF. The CDR3, as DNA: TGCGCCAGCAGCTTGAGGACAGGGGGCGGCTATGGCTACACCTTC. The V call is TRBV5-1, the J call TRBJ1-2, with 11 bases matching TRBD1. CDR3 size: 15 residues. Germline lookup yields CDR1 SGHRS and CDR2 YFSETQ. V was clipped by 1 base and J by 4 bases; unmatched bases: 3. Variable domain in full (rest from reference TRBV5-1 and TRBJ1-2): KAGVTQTPRYLIKTRGQQVTLSCSPISGHRSVSWYQQTPGQGLQFLFEYFSETQRNKGNFPGRFSGRQFSNSRSEMNVSTLELGDSALYLCASSLRTGGGYGYTFGSGTRLTVV.

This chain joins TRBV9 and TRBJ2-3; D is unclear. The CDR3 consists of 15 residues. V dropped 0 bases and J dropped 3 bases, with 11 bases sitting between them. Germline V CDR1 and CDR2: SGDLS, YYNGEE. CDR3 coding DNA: TGTGCCAGCAGCGTAGCCGGAGCCCTAACAGATACGCAGTATTTT. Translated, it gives CASSVAGALTDTQYF.

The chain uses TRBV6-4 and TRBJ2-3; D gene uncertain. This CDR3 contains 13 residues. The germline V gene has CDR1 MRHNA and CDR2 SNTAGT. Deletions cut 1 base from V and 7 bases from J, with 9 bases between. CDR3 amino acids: CASSDYWSNTQYF. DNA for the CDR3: TGTGCCAGCAGTGACTACTGGTCCAATACGCAGTATTTT.

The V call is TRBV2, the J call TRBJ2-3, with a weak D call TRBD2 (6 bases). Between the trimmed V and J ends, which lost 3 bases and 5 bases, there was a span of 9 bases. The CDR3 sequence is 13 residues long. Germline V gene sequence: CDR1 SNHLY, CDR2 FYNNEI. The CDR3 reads CASSDRGLDTQYF. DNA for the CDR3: TGTGCCAGCAGTGACCGGGGGTTAGATACGCAGTATTTT.

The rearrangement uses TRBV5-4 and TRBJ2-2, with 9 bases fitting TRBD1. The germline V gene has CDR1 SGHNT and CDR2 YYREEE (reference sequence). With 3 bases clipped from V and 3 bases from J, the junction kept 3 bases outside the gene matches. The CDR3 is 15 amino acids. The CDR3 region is CASSWGTGYTGELFF. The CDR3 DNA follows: TGTGCCAGCAGCTGGGGGACAGGGTACACCGGGGAGCTGTTTTTT. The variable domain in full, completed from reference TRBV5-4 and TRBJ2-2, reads ETGVTQSPTHLIKTRGQQVTLRCSSQSGHNTVSWYQQALGQGPQFIFQYYREEENGRGNFPPRFSGLQFPNYSSELNVNALELDDSALYLCASSWGTGYTGELFFGEGSRLTVL.

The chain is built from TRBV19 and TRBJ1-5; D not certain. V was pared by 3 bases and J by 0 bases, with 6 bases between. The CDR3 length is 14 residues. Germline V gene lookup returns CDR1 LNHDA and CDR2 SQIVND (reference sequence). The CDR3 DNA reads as TGTGCCAGTAGTATCCAGGATAGCAATCAGCCCCAGCATTTT. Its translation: CASSIQDSNQPQHF. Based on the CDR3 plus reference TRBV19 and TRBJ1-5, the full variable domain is DGGITQSPKYLFRKEGQNVTLSCEQNLNHDAMYWYRQDPGQGLRLIYYSQIVNDFQKGDIAEGYSVSREKKESFPLTVTSAQKNPTAFYLCASSIQDSNQPQHFGDGTRLSIL.

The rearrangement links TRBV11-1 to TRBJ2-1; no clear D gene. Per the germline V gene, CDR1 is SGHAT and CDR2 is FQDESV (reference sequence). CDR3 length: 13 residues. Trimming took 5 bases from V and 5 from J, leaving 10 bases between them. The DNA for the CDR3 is TGTGCCAGCAGCCTTGGACGGCACAATGAGCAGTTCTTC. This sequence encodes CASSLGRHNEQFF.

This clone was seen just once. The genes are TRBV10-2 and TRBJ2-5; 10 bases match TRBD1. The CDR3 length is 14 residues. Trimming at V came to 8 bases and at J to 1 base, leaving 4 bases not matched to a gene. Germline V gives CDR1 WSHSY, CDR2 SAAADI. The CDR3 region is CASGRTGGQETQYF. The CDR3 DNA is TGCGCCAGCGGGAGGACAGGGGGCCAAGAGACCCAGTACTTC.

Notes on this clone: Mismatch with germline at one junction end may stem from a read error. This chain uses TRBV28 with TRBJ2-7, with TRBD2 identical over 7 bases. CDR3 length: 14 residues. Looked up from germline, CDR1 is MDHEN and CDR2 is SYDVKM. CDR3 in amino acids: CATSLGLVGYEQYF. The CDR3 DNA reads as TGTGCCACCAGTTTAGGACTAGTAGGCTACGAGCAGTACTTC. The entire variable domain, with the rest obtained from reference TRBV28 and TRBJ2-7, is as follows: DVKVTQSSRYLVKRTGEKVFLECVQDMDHENMFWYRQDPGLGLRLIYFSYDVKMKEKGDIPEGYSVSREKKERFSLILESASTNQTSMYLCATSLGLVGYEQYFGPGTRLTVT.

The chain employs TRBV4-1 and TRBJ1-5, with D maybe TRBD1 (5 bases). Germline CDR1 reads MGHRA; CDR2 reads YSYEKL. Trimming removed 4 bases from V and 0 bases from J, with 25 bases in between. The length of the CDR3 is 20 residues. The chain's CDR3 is CASSPRYGLGGGYSNQPQHF. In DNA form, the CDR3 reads TGCGCCAGCAGCCCCCGATACGGACTTGGTGGGGGGTATAGCAATCAGCCCCAGCATTTT.

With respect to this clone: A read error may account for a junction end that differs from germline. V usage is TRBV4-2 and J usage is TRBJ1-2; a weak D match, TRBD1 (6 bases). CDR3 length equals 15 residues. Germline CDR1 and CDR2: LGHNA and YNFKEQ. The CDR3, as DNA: TGTGCCAGCAGCAAAGAAATAGGGGGGGGCTATGGCTACACCTTC. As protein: CASSKEIGGGYGYTF.

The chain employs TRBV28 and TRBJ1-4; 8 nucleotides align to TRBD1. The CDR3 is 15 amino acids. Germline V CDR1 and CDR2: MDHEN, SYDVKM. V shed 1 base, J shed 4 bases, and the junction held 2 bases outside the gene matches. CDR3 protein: CASSLLTGDNEKLFF. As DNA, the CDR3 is TGTGCCAGCAGTTTATTGACAGGGGATAATGAAAAACTGTTTTTT.

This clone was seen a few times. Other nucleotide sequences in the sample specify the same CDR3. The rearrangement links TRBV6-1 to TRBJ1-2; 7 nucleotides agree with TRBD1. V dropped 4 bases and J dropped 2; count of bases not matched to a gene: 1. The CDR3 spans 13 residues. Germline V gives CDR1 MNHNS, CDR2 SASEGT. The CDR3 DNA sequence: TGTGCCAGCAGTGGGACAGGAAACTATGGCTACACCTTC. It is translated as CASSGTGNYGYTF.

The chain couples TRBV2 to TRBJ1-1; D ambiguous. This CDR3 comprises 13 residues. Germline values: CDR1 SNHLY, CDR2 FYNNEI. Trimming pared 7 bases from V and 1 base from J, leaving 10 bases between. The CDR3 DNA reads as TGTGCCAGCATAGAATTCCCGAACACTGAAGCTTTCTTT. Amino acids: CASIEFPNTEAFF.

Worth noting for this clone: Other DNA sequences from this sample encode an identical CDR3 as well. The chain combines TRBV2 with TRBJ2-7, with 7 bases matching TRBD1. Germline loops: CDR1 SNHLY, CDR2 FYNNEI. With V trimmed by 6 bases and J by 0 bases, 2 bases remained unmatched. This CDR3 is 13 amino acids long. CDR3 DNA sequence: TGTGCCAGCAGCGGGACAGTCTCCTACGAGCAGTACTTC. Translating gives CASSGTVSYEQYF. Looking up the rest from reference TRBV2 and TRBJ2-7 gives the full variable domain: EPEVTQTPSHQVTQMGQEVILRCVPISNHLYFYWYRQILGQKVEFLVSFYNNEISEKSEIFDDQFSVERPDGSNFTLKIRSTKLEDSAMYFCASSGTVSYEQYFGPGTRLTVT.

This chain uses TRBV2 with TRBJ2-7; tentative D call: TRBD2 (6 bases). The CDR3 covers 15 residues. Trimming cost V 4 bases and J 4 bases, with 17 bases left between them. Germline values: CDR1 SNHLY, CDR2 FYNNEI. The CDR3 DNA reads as TGTGCCAGCAGTGCTATTACGGGAGCGTCATACGAGCAGTACTTC. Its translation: CASSAITGASYEQYF.

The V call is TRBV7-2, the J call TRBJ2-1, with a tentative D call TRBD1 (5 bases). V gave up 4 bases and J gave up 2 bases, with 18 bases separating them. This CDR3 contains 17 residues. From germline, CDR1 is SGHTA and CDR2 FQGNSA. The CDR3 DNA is TGTGCCAGCAGCTCAACTTCGAGACAGCCTGCCTACAATGAGCAGTTCTTC. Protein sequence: CASSSTSRQPAYNEQFF.

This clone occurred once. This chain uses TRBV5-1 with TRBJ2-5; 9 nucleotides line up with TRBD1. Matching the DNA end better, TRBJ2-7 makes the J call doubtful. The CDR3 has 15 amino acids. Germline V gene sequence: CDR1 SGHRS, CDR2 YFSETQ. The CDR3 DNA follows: TGCGCCAGCAGCGGAACAGGGGGCGCCTCCCTCGAGCAGTACTTC. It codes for CASSGTGGASLEQYF.

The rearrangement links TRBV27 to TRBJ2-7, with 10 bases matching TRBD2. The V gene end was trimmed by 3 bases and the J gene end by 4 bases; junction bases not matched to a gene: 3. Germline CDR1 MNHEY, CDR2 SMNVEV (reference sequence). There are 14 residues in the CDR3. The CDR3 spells CASSLGSGRYEQYF. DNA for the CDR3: TGTGCCAGCAGTTTGGGTAGCGGGAGGTACGAGCAGTACTTC.